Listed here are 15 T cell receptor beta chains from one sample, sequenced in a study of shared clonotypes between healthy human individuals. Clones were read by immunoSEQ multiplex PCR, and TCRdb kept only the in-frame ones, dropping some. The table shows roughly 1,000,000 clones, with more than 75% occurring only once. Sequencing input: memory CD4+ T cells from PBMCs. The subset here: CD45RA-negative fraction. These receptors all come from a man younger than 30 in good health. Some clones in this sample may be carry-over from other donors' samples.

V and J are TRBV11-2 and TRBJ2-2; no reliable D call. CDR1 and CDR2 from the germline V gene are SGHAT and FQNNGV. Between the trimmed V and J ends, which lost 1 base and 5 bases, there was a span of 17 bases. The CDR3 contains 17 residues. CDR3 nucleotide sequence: TGTGCCAGCAGCTTAGGCTACCGGTCCGTCTTTACCGGGGAGCTGTTTTTT. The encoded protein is CASSLGYRSVFTGELFF.

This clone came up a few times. CDR3 region: CASSLDREREQFF. The DNA for the CDR3 is TGCGCCAGCAGCTTGGATCGGGAGCGTGAGCAGTTCTTC. V is TRBV5-1 and J is TRBJ2-1; D perhaps matches TRBD2 (6 bases). CDR3 size: 13 residues. Germline V gene data show CDR1 as SGHRS and CDR2 as YFSETQ. The V end was cut by 0 bases, the J end by 9 bases, with 10 bases between.

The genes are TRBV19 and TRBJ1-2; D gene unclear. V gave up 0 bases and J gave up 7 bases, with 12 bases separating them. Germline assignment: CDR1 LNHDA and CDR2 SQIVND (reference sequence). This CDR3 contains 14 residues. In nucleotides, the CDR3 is TGTGCCAGTAGTATAGATACTCGGACGTCTGGCTACACCTTC. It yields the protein CASSIDTRTSGYTF. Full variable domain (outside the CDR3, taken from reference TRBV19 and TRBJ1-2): DGGITQSPKYLFRKEGQNVTLSCEQNLNHDAMYWYRQDPGQGLRLIYYSQIVNDFQKGDIAEGYSVSREKKESFPLTVTSAQKNPTAFYLCASSIDTRTSGYTFGSGTRLTVV.

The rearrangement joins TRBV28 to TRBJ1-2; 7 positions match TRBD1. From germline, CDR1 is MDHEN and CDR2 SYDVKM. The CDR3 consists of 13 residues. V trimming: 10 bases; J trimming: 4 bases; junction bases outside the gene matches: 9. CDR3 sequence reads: CATGTGVLYGYTF. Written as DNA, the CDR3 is TGTGCCACCGGTACAGGGGTTCTCTATGGCTACACCTTC.

This chain's CDR3 is CASSSPPDRTYGYTF. CDR3 in DNA: TGTGCCAGCAGTTCGCCCCCGGACAGGACATACGGCTACACCTTC. J is TRBJ1-2 and V is TRBV28, with 7 bases identical to TRBD1. V shed 4 bases, J shed 8 bases, and the junction held 13 bases outside the gene matches. The CDR3 length is 15 residues. Per germline, CDR1 MDHEN and CDR2 SYDVKM.

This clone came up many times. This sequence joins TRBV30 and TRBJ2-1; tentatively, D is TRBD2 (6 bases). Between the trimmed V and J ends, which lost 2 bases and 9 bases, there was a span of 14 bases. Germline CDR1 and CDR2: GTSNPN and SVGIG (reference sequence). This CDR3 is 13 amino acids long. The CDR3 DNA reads TGTGCCTGGAGTACTTGGAGCGGGCTTGAGCAGTTCTTC. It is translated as CAWSTWSGLEQFF.

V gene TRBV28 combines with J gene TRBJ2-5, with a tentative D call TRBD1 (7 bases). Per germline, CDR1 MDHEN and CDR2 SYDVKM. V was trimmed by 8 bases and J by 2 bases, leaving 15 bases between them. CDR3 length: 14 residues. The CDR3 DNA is TGTGCCAGCTTAGCGGCAGGGGGGCAAGAGACCCAGTACTTC. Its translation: CASLAAGGQETQYF.

The CDR3 protein is CASRVAGANVLTF. The CDR3 DNA follows: TGTGCCAGCAGGGTCGCTGGGGCCAACGTCCTGACTTTC. This rearrangement joins TRBV7-3 to TRBJ2-6; D gene unclear. The CDR3 is 13 amino acids. V lost 6 bases and J 2 bases, leaving 5 bases between the germline ends. Germline values: CDR1 SGHTA, CDR2 FQGTGA.

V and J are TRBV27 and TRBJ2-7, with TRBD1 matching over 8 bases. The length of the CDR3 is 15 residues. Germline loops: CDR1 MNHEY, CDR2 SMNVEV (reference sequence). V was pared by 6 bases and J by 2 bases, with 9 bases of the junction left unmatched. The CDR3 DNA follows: TGTGCCAGCAGACTCTCGACAGGGGATACCTACGAGCAGTACTTC. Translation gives CASRLSTGDTYEQYF.

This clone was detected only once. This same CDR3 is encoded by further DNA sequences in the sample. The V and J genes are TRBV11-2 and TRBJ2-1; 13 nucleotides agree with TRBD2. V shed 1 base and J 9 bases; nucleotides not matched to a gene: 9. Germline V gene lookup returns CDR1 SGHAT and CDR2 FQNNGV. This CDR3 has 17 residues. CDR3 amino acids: CASSLVPLAGGPIEQFF. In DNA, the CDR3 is TGTGCCAGCAGCTTAGTCCCACTAGCGGGGGGGCCGATTGAGCAGTTCTTC.

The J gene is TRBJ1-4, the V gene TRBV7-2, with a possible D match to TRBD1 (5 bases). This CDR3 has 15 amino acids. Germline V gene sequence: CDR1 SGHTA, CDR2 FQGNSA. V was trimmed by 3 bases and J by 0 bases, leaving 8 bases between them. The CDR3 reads CASSLQTATNEKLFF. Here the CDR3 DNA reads TGTGCCAGCAGCTTGCAGACAGCAACTAATGAAAAACTGTTTTTT.

The CDR3 here is CASSFQGQNIQYF. CDR3 DNA: TGTGCCAGCAGTTTCCAGGGCCAAAACATTCAGTACTTC. The chain combines TRBV28 with TRBJ2-4, with D tentatively TRBD1 (5 bases). This CDR3 has 13 amino acids. The V gene lost 3 bases and the J gene lost 5 bases, with 8 bases spanning the gap. Germline V CDR1 and CDR2: MDHEN, SYDVKM.

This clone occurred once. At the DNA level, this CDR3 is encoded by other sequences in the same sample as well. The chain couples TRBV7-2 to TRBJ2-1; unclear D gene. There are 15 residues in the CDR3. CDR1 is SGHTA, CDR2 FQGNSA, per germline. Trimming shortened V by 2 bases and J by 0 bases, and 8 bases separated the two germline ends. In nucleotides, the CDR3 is TGTGCCAGCAGCTTATCCGGAGTCTCCTACAATGAGCAGTTCTTC. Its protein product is CASSLSGVSYNEQFF.

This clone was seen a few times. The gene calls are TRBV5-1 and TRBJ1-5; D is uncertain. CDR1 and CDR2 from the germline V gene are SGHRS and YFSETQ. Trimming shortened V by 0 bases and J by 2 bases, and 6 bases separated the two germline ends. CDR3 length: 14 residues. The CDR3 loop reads CASSLDVGNQPQHF. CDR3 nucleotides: TGCGCCAGCAGCTTGGATGTAGGCAATCAGCCCCAGCATTTT.

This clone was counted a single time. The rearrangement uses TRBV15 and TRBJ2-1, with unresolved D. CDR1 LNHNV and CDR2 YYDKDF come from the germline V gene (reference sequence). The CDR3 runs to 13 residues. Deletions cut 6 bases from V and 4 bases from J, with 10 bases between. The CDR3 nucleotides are TGTGCCACCAGTTCCGGACCATACAATGAGCAGTTCTTC. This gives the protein CATSSGPYNEQFF.